This T cell receptor beta chain came from a study of vaccination and CD4 T cells after COVID-19. The study, taken as a whole, reports: The median count of SARS-CoV-2-reactive clonotypes rose from around 21 to 38, not significantly. Researchers report that 304 of 307 vaccine-specific clones in convalescent patients proved spike mono-reactive.

Germline CDR1 reads MNHEY; CDR2 reads SMNVEV (reference sequence). This CDR3 region has 15 residues. V gave up 8 bases and J gave up 3 bases; unmatched junction bases: 10. The Oncomine TCR Beta short-read assay was what sequenced the DNA obtained from cultured CD4+ T cells. TCRdb processed the PCR reads anew with MiXCR; each CDR3 protein has one entry. This table has about 10,000 distinct CDR3 sequences, around 60% appearing once. Stated treatment: roughly 11-day PBMC culture with coronavirus spike peptide pools or control peptides (ViraFEST assay). A negative selection step was used to isolate CD4+ T cells once culture had run for around ten days. As regards this clonotype: Its antigen is currently unknown.

The rearrangement uses TRBV27 and TRBJ1-5; 7 positions agree with TRBD1. The TCR comes from a human donor who had recovered from COVID-19. Sequenced sample: CD4+ T cells from blood, cultured in vitro. CDR3 sequence reads: CASHPTGQINQPQHF. In nucleotides, the CDR3 is TGTGCCAGCCATCCAACGGGACAGATCAATCAGCCCCAGCATTTT.